These 14 T cell receptor beta chains were sequenced from one sample in a study of CD8 T cells in Susac syndrome. With random hexamers, reverse transcription was performed on about 0.5 to 1 ug of RNA. Each CDR3 protein is one row after TCRdb ran MiXCR on the immunoSEQ multiplex PCR reads. The top ten clones hold roughly 0.08% of a sample with some 160,000 distinct CDR3 sequences, about 91% of them seen once. The sample taken for sequencing was CD4+ T cells from PBMCs. Receptors were obtained from a human donor in good health.

This clonotype is a singleton in its sample. The chain joins TRBV12-3 or TRBV12-4 to TRBJ2-3; a weak D match, TRBD1 (5 bases). Deletions cut 6 bases from V and 5 bases from J, with 9 bases between. The CDR3 consists of 12 residues. The CDR3 DNA sequence: TGTGCCAGCAGAACCCAGGGAGATACGCAGTATTTT. This encodes CASRTQGDTQYF.

V and J are TRBV3-1 and TRBJ1-2, with 8 bases identical to TRBD1. V shed 2 bases, J shed 4 bases, and the junction held 12 bases outside the gene matches. Looked up from germline, CDR1 is LGHDT and CDR2 is YNNKEL (reference sequence). The CDR3 spans 17 residues. The CDR3 loop reads CASSQPAGQGAAYGYTF. The CDR3 DNA reads TGTGCCAGCAGCCAACCTGCCGGACAGGGAGCGGCCTATGGCTACACCTTC.

This chain connects TRBV5-1 to TRBJ2-3, with a tentative D call TRBD1 (5 bases). Germline-derived CDR1 and CDR2 are SGHRS and YFSETQ. CDR3 size: 15 residues. V was shortened by 0 bases and J by 6 bases, with 14 bases between the two germline ends. The CDR3 region is CASSLDKGIMDTQYF. CDR3 DNA: TGCGCCAGCAGCTTGGATAAGGGGATTATGGATACGCAGTATTTT.

The genes are TRBV12-3 or TRBV12-4 and TRBJ2-2; 7 bases line up with TRBD1. The trim removed 4 bases at V and 3 bases at J, leaving 14 bases unmatched. The CDR3 sequence is 18 residues long. CDR3 bases: TGTGCCAGCAGTTGGGGGACAGCCTCCTCTAAGGACACCGGGGAGCTGTTTTTT. Amino acid sequence: CASSWGTASSKDTGELFF.

The sample holds one count of this clonotype. The V gene is TRBV2, the J gene TRBJ1-5; D not resolved. The CDR3 is 14 amino acids. The germline V gene encodes CDR1 SNHLY and CDR2 FYNNEI. V lost 6 bases, J lost 0 bases, and 9 bases lay in between. The CDR3 region has the DNA TGTGCCAGCAGGAAGGACTTTAGCAATCAGCCCCAGCATTTT. Translated: CASRKDFSNQPQHF.

This chain joins TRBV28 and TRBJ2-7, with 7 bases fitting TRBD1. The CDR3 extends over 16 amino acids. CDR1 MDHEN and CDR2 SYDVKM come from the germline V gene. V shed 8 bases and J 2 bases; nucleotides not matched to a gene: 15. The CDR3 spells CASLRDRTSRAYEQYF. CDR3 coding DNA: TGTGCCAGCCTCCGGGACAGAACCTCGAGGGCCTACGAGCAGTACTTC.

The CDR3 sequence is CASSLLYRANTEAFF. The CDR3 bases are TGTGCCAGCAGCTTACTTTACAGGGCGAACACTGAAGCTTTCTTT. The chain recombines TRBV7-2 with TRBJ1-1; D is perhaps TRBD1 (6 bases). Germline-derived CDR1 and CDR2 are SGHTA and FQGNSA. This CDR3 comprises 15 residues. Trimming pared 2 bases from V and 1 base from J, leaving 11 bases between. The entire variable domain, with the rest obtained from reference TRBV7-2 and TRBJ1-1, is as follows: GAGVSQSPSNKVTEKGKDVELRCDPISGHTALYWYRQSLGQGLEFLIYFQGNSAPDKSGLPSDRFSAERTGGSVSTLTIQRTQQEDSAVYLCASSLLYRANTEAFFGQGTRLTVV.

The sample holds one count of this clonotype. This chain connects TRBV20-1 to TRBJ1-4; TRBD1 might be the D (6 bases). This CDR3 is 14 amino acids long. The V gene lost 5 bases and the J gene lost 6 bases, with 16 bases spanning the gap. Germline V gene data show CDR1 as DFQATT and CDR2 as SNEGSKA (reference sequence). This CDR3 is CSAGVLGADEKLFF. The DNA of the CDR3 is TGCAGTGCTGGTGTTTTGGGGGCTGATGAAAAACTGTTTTTT.

The genes are TRBV20-1 and TRBJ2-7; D possibly uses TRBD1 or TRBD2 (7 bases each). Trimming shortened V by 6 bases and J by 1 base, and 16 bases separated the two germline ends. Germline V gene data show CDR1 as DFQATT and CDR2 as SNEGSKA (reference sequence). The CDR3 has 14 amino acids. The DNA for the CDR3 is TGCAGTGCCGGGGAGGGGGCGCGGTCCTACGAGCAGTACTTC. Its translation is CSAGEGARSYEQYF.

The rearrangement joins TRBV7-9 to TRBJ2-1, with TRBD2 matching over 9 bases. The CDR3 covers 16 residues. Germline CDR1 reads SEHNR; CDR2 reads FQNEAQ (reference sequence). The V gene end was trimmed by 4 bases and the J gene end by 8 bases; junction bases not matched to a gene: 12. The CDR3 DNA follows: TGTGCCAGCAGCTACGACTTTGGCGGGGGGGCCGATGAGCAGTTCTTC. Protein product: CASSYDFGGGADEQFF. Full variable domain (rest looked up from reference TRBV7-9 and TRBJ2-1): DTGVSQNPRHKITKRGQNVTFRCDPISEHNRLYWYRQTLGQGPEFLTYFQNEAQLEKSRLLSDRFSAERPKGSFSTLEIQRTEQGDSAMYLCASSYDFGGGADEQFFGPGTRLTVL.

J is TRBJ1-1 and V is TRBV29-1; TRBD1 aligns across 8 bases. The CDR3 totals 14 residues. Germline V lookup: CDR1 SQVTM, CDR2 ANQGSEA. V was pared by 7 bases and J by 1 base, with 8 bases of the junction left unmatched. CDR3 protein: CSAGPGQANTEAFF. Here the CDR3 DNA reads TGCAGCGCCGGTCCGGGACAGGCGAACACTGAAGCTTTCTTT.

The chain recombines TRBV5-1 with TRBJ2-5, with D possibly TRBD2 on 6 matching bases. V lost 6 bases to trimming and J lost 1 base, with 13 bases between them. Germline V CDR1 and CDR2: SGHRS, YFSETQ. This CDR3 spans 14 amino acids. CDR3 in amino acids: CASKGMGGQETQYF. CDR3 nucleotide sequence: TGCGCCAGCAAAGGTATGGGGGGCCAAGAGACCCAGTACTTC. The full variable domain, in which reference TRBV5-1 and TRBJ2-5 provide the parts outside the CDR3, is KAGVTQTPRYLIKTRGQQVTLSCSPISGHRSVSWYQQTPGQGLQFLFEYFSETQRNKGNFPGRFSGRQFSNSRSEMNVSTLELGDSALYLCASKGMGGQETQYFGPGTRLLVL.

This chain joins TRBV7-2 and TRBJ1-3; D remains unclear. CDR3 length: 15 amino acids. Per germline, CDR1 SGHTA and CDR2 FQGNSA. With 2 bases removed from V and 0 bases from J, the gap between germline ends came to 8 bases. As DNA, the CDR3 is TGTGCCAGCAGCTTACCCGGGTTCTCTGGAAACACCATATATTTT. It codes for CASSLPGFSGNTIYF.

Only one count was recorded for this clonotype. The V and J genes are TRBV30 and TRBJ1-4; D is unresolved. Germline CDR1 is GTSNPN and CDR2 is SVGIG (reference sequence). Trimming took off 0 bases at V and 6 bases at J, with 23 bases between the two ends. CDR3 size: 18 residues. The CDR3 spells CAWSVKSRRTGEYEKLFF. CDR3 in DNA: TGTGCCTGGAGTGTAAAGTCGAGGAGGACGGGCGAATATGAAAAACTGTTTTTT.